The sequence of this T cell receptor (beta chain) was determined in a study of T cell repertoires in ileal Crohn's disease. In the study overall: The M0 sample came from the inflamed ileal portion of the resected specimen.

Concerning this clone itself: Antigen specificity is unknown.

Libraries were prepared by immunoSEQ multiplex PCR; TCRdb keeps only in-frame clonotypes and omits some of them. Of about 18,000 clones listed, about 80% are singletons. The time point denotes: inflamed ileum from the surgical specimen. Study-level points and caveats: Active smokers at surgery had more clonal expansions than non-smokers.

Germline CDR1 reads SGHRS; CDR2 reads YFSETQ. The CDR3 totals 14 residues. V shed 0 bases, J shed 7 bases, and the junction held 1 base outside the gene matches. The sequence derives from an adult with Crohn's disease. The chain uses TRBV5-1 and TRBJ2-1; 10 bases are a match to TRBD1. Sequencing was performed on ileal tissue. CDR3 coding DNA: TGCGCCAGCAGCTTGGGGGACAGGGGAAATGAGCAGTTCTTC. Protein: CASSLGDRGNEQFF.